This TCR beta chain was retrieved from a study of T cell repertoires in cytomegalovirus infection. Whole-study context: An indication of both CMV infection and matching HLA type came from public TCR beta signatures. Study-level results: It was HLA-C-restricted CMV-specific TCR beta clonotypes that dominated the response ex vivo. Based on cumulative public TCR beta family frequency, carriers of CMV plus the relevant HLA were identified.

Germline CDR1 and CDR2: SQVTM and ANQGSEA. Trimming cost V 4 bases and J 6 bases; bases outside gene matches: 8. This CDR3 has 13 residues. For this clonotype: The target antigen is unknown.

TCRdb processed the reads anew with MiXCR; each CDR3 protein has one entry. The sample records roughly 630,000 distinct CDR3 sequences, approximately 24% being singletons. The chain recombines TRBV29-1 with TRBJ2-7; 8 nucleotides match TRBD1. The source of this sequence is a human donor in good health (CMV status not recorded). Some clones in this sample may be carry-over from other donors' samples. Sample: CD8+ T cells from PBMCs. The DNA for the CDR3 is TGCAGCGTTGTCCGGCAGGGGGCCGCCGAGCAGTACTTC. Residues: CSVVRQGAAEQYF.